This T cell receptor beta chain emerged from a study of PD-1 blockade in classical Hodgkin lymphoma. Study results and limitations: Relative to healthy donors, newly diagnosed patients reportedly had lower baseline TCR diversity, which was reported as lower still in relapsed/refractory patients.

This clone was seen once. Its antigen is undetermined. Measured with immunoSEQ multiplex PCR; TCRdb has only the in-frame clones, and not every one. The profile shows about 25,000 clones, about 94% of them singletons. Time point: newly diagnosed, previously untreated cHL patient sample. This sequence originates from a human donor with classical Hodgkin lymphoma. Sequencing was done on a sample of peripheral blood mononuclear cells (PBMCs).

The CDR3 sequence: CASSTRAGIQETQYF. The CDR3 coding sequence is TGCGCCAGCAGCACCCGAGCGGGAATCCAAGAGACCCAGTACTTC. The V gene is TRBV5-1, the J gene TRBJ2-5; 7 nucleotides align to TRBD2. Trimming at V came to 4 bases and at J to 1 base, leaving 7 bases not matched to a gene. Germline V gene sequence: CDR1 SGHRS, CDR2 YFSETQ. This CDR3 spans 15 amino acids.